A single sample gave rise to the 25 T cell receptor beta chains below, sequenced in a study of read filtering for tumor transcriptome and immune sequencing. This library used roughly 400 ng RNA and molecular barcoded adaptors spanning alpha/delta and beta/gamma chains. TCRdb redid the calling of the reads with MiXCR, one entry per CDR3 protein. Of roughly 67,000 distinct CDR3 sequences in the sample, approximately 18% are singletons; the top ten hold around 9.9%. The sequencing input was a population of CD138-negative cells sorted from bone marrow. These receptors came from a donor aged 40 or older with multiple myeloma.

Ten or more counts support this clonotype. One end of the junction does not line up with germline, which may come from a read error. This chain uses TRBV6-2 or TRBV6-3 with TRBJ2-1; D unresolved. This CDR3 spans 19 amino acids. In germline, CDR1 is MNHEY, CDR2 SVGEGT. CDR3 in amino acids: CASSYSKSGSIRSYNEQLF. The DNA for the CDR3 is TGTGCCAGCAGTTACTCGAAGTCAGGTTCTATTCGCTCCTACAATGAGCAGCTCTTC.

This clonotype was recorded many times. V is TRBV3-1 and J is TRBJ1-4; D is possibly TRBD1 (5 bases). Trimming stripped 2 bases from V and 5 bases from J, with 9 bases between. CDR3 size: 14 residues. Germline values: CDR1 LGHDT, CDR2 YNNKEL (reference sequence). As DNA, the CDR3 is TGTGCCAGCAGCCAAAGGGGACCAAATGAAAAACTGTTTTTT. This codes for CASSQRGPNEKLFF.

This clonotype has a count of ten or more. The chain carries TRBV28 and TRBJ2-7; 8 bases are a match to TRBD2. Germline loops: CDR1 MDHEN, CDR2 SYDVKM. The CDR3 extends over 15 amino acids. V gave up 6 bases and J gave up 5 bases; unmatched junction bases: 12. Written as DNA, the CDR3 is TGTGCCAGCAGGACACCAGCGGGAGTGGAGGACGAGCAGTACTTC. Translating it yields CASRTPAGVEDEQYF. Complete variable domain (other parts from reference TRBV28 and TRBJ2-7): DVKVTQSSRYLVKRTGEKVFLECVQDMDHENMFWYRQDPGLGLRLIYFSYDVKMKEKGDIPEGYSVSREKKERFSLILESASTNQTSMYLCASRTPAGVEDEQYFGPGTRLTVT.

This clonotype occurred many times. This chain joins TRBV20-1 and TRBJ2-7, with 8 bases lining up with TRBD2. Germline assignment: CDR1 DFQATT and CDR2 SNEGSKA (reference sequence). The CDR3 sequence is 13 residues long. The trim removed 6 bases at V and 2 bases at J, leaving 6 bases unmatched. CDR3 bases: TGCAGTGCCACTCGGCGGGAGGCCTACGAGCAGTACTTC. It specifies CSATRREAYEQYF.

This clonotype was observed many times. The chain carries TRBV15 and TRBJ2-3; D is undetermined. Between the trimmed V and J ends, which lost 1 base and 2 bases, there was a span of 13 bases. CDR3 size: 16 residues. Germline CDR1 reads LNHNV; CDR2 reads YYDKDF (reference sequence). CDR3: CATSRGRISYTDTQYF. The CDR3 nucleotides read TGTGCCACCAGCAGAGGTCGGATAAGCTACACAGATACGCAGTATTTT.

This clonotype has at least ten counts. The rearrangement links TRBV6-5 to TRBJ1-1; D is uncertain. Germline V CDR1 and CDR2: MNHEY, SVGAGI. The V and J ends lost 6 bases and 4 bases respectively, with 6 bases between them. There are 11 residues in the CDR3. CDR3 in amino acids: CASSQATEAFF. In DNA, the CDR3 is TGTGCCAGCAGCCAGGCCACTGAAGCTTTCTTT.

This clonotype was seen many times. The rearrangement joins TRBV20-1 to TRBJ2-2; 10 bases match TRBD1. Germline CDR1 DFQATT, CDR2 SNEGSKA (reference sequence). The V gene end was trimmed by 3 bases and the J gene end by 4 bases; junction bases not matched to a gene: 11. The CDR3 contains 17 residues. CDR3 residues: CSASAITGTGVTGELFF. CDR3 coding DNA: TGCAGTGCTAGCGCTATTACCGGGACAGGGGTCACCGGGGAGCTGTTTTTT.

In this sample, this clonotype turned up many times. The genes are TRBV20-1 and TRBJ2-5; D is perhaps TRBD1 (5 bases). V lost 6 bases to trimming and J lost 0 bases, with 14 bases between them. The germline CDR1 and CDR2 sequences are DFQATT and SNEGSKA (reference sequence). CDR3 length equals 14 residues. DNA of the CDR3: TGCAGTGCCCAGAGTGGGGCTAACCAAGAGACCCAGTACTTC. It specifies CSAQSGANQETQYF.

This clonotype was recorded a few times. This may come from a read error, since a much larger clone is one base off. CDR3 sequence reads: CSARIPGQSTEAFF. CDR3 coding DNA: TGCAGTGCTAGAATTCCTGGACAGAGCACTGAAGCTTTCTTT. This rearrangement joins TRBV20-1 to TRBJ1-1; a possible D gene is TRBD1 (6 bases). The CDR3 covers 14 residues. Germline loops: CDR1 DFQATT, CDR2 SNEGSKA (reference sequence). V shed 2 bases and J shed 4 bases, with 14 bases lying between them.

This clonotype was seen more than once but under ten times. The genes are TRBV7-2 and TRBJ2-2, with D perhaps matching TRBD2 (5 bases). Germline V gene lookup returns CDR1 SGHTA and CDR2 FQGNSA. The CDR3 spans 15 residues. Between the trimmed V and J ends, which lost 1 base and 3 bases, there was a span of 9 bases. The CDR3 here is CASSLVPGYTGELFF. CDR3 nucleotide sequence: TGTGCCAGCAGCTTAGTCCCGGGATACACCGGGGAGCTGTTTTTT.

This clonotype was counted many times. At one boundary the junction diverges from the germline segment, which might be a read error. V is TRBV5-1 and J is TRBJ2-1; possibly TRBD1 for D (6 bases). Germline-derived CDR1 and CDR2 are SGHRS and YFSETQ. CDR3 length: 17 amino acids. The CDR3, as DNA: TGCGCCAGCAGCTTGGGGGTACAGGGCTCCGTCTACAGTGAGCAGTTCTTC. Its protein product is CASSLGVQGSVYSEQFF.

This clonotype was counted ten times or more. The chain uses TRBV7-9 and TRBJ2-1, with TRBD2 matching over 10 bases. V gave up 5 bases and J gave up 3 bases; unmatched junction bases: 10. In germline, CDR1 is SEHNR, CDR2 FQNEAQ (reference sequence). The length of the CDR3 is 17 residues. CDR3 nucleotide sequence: TGTGCCAGCAGCCCAACCCAGACTAGCGGGCTCTACAATGAGCAGTTCTTC. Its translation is CASSPTQTSGLYNEQFF.

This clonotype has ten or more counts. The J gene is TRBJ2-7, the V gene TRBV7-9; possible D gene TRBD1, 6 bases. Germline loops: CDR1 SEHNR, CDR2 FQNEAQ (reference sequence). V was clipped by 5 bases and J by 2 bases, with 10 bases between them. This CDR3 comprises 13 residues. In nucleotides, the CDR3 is TGTGCCAGCAGCCGGGACACGACCTACGAGCAGTACTTC. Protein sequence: CASSRDTTYEQYF.

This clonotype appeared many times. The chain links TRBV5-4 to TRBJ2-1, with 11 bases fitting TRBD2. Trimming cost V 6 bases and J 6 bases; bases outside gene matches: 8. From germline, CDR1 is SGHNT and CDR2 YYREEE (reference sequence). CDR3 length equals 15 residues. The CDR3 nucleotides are TGTGCCAGCACCCGAGCTAGCGGGGGGATCAATGAGCAGTTCTTC. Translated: CASTRASGGINEQFF.

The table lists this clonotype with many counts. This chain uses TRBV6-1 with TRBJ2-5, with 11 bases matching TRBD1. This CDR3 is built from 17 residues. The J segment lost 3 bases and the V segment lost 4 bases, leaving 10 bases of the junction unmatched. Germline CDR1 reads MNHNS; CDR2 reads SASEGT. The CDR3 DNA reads TGTGCCAGCAGTGTATATACCGGGACAGGGGGGAAAGAGACCCAGTACTTC. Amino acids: CASSVYTGTGGKETQYF.

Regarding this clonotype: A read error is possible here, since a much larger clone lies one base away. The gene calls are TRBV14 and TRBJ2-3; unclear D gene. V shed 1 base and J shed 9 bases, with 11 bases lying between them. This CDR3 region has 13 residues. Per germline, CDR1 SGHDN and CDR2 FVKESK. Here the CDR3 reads CASSQGPKYTQYF. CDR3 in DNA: TGTGCCAGCAGCCAAGGGCCCAAGTACACGCAGTATTTT.

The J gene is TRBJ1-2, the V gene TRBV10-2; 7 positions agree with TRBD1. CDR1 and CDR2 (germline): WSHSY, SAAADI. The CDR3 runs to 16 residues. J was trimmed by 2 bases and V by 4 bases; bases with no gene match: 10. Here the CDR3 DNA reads TGCGCCAGCAGTGGAGCTTTGGACAGGTCGAACTATGGCTACACCTTC. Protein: CASSGALDRSNYGYTF.

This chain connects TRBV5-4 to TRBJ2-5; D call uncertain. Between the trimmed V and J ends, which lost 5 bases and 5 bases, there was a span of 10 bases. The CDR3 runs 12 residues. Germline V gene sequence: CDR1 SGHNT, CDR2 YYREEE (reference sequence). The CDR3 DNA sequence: TGTGCCAGCAGGCTGGTGGAGGAGACCCAGTACTTC. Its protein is CASRLVEETQYF. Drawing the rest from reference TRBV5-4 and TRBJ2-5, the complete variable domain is ETGVTQSPTHLIKTRGQQVTLRCSSQSGHNTVSWYQQALGQGPQFIFQYYREEENGRGNFPPRFSGLQFPNYSSELNVNALELDDSALYLCASRLVEETQYFGPGTRLLVL.

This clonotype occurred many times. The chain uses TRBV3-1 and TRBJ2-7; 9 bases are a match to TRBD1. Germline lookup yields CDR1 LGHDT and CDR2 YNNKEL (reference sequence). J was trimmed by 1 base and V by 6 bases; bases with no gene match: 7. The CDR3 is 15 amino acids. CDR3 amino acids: CASSRTGEASYEQYF. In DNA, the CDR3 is TGTGCCAGCAGTCGGACAGGGGAGGCGTCCTACGAGCAGTACTTC.

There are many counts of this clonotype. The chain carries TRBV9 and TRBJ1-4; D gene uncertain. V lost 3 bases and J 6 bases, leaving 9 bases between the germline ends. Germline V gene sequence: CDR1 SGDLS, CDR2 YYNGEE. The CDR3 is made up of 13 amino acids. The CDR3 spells CASSAESDEKLFF. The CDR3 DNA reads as TGTGCCAGCAGCGCCGAGTCTGATGAAAAACTGTTTTTT. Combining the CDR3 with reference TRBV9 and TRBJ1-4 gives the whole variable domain DSGVTQTPKHLITATGQRVTLRCSPRSGDLSVYWYQQSLDQGLQFLIQYYNGEERAKGNILERFSAQQFPDLHSELNLSSLELGDSALYFCASSAESDEKLFFGSGTQLSVL.

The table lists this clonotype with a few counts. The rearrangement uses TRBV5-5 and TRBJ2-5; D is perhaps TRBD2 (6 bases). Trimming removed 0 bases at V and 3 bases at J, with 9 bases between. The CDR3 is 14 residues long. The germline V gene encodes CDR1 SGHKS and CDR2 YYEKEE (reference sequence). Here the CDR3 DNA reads TGTGCCAGCAGCTTGGTAGTAGCGGAAGAGACCCAGTACTTC. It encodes CASSLVVAEETQYF. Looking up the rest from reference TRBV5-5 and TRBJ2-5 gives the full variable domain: DAGVTQSPTHLIKTRGQQVTLRCSPISGHKSVSWYQQVLGQGPQFIFQYYEKEERGRGNFPDRFSARQFPNYSSELNVNALLLGDSALYLCASSLVVAEETQYFGPGTRLLVL.

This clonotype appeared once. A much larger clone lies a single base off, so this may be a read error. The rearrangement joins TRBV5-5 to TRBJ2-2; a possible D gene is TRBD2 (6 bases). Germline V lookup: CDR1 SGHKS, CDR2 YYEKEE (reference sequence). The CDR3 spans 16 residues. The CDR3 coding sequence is TGTGCCAGCAGCCCGAGGGGAGGACCGAACACCGGGGAGCCGTTTTTT. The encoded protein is CASSPRGGPNTGEPFF. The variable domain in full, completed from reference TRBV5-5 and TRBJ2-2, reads DAGVTQSPTHLIKTRGQQVTLRCSPISGHKSVSWYQQVLGQGPQFIFQYYEKEERGRGNFPDRFSARQFPNYSSELNVNALLLGDSALYLCASSPRGGPNTGEPFFGEGSRLTVL.

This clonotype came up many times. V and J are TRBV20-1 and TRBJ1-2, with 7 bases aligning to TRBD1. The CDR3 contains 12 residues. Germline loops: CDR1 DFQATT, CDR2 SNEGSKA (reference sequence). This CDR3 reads CSPQGGSYGYTF. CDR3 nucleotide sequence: TGCAGCCCCCAGGGGGGGAGCTATGGCTACACCTTC.

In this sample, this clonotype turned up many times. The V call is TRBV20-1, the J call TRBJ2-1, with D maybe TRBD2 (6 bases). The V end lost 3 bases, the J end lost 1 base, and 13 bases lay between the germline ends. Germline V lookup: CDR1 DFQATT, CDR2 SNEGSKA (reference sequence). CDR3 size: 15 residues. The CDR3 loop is CSASPRGTSYNEQFF. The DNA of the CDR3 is TGCAGTGCTAGTCCCCGGGGGACTTCCTACAATGAGCAGTTCTTC.

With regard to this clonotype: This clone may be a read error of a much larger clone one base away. CDR3 sequence (DNA): TGTGCCAGCAGTGACCTAGCGGGAGGCCACTACAATGAGCAGTCCTTC. This translates into CASSDLAGGHYNEQSF. This chain connects TRBV6-6 to TRBJ2-1; 11 nucleotides agree with TRBD2. The CDR3 spans 16 residues. Germline V gene data show CDR1 as MNHNY and CDR2 as SVGAGI (reference sequence).